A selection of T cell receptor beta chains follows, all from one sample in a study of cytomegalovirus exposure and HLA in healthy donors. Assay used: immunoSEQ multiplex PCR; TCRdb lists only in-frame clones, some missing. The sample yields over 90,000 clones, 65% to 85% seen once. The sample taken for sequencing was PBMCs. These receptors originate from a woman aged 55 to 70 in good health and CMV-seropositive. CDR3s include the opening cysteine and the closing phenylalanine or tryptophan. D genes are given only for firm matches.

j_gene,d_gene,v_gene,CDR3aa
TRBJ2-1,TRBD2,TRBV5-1,CASSLSGGSHEQFF
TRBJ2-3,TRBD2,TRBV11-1,CASSDSGRVTDTQYF
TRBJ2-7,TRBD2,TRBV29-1,CSVEDQITSGSREQYF
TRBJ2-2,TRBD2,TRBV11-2,CASSPRTSGRGGELFF
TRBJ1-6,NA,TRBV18,CASSPSGINSPLHF
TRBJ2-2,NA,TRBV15,CATSRTGNTGELFF
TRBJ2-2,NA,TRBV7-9,CASSFFREAGELFF
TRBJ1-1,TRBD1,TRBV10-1,CASRGQALRLNTEAFF
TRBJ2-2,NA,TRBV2,CASMQGWDTGELFF
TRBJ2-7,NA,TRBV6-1,CASRGHRYEQYF
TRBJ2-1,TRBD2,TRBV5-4,CASSLALAGSNEQFF
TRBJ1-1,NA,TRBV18,CASSPPRGRGTEAFF
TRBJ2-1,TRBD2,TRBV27,CASSLSVLAGKNEQFF
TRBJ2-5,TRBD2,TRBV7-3,CASSLVASGGRETQYF
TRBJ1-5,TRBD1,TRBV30,CAWSGQGAISNQPQHF
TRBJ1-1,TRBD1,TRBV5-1,CASSLGYTGVTEAFF
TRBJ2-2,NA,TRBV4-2,CASSPYLTGTNTGELFF
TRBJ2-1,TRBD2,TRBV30,CAWTVRTSGILPQFF
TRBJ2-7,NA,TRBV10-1,CASSESWGATYEQYF
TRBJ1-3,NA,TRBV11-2,CASSSPGSGNTIYF
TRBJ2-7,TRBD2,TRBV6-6,CASSSPGTSGAYEQYF
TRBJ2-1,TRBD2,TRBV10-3,CAISEREDYNEQFF
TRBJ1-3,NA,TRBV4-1,CASSPFRGLSGNTIYF
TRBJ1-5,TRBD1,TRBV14,CASSPTGWDQPQHF
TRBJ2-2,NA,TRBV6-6,CASSSPLGAGELFF
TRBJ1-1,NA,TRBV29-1,CSVEGRSEGNTEAFF
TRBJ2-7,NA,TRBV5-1,CASSTTGEQYF
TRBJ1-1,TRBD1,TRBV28,CASSVPRDRMNTEAFF
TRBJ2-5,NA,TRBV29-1,CSACGRWGVVETQYF
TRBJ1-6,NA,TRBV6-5,CASSQGWGGNSPLHF
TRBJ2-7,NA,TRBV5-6,CASSFVQGDEQYF
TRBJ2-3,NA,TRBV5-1,CASSLPGGTDTQYF
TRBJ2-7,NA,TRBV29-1,CSVEDQEAGVLRQYF
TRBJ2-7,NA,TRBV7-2,CASSRSGTHSYEQYF
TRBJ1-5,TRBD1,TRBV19,CASSIGTGGFQPQHF
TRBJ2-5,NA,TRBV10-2,CASSESSGGQETQYF
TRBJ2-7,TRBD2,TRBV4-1,CASSRPTTSGYSSYEQYF
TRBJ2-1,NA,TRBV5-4,CASSRSRNEQFF
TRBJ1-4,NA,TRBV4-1,CASSSPLQGKKLFF
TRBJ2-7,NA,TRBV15,CATSRGFTGGDEQYF
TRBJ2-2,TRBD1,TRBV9,CASSDRGNTGELFF
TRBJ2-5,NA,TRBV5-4,CATKVVVGETQYF
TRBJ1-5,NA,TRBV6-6,CASISAGVSNQPQHF
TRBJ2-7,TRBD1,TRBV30,CAVGRDRAYEQYF
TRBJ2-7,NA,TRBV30,CAWRRGSYEQYF
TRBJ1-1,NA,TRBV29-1,CSAHAGRRTGEAFF
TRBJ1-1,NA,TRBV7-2,CASSLWGGGLAFF